Listed below are T cell receptor beta chains from one sample, sequenced in a study of CXCR3-negative and CXCR3-positive naive CD8 T cells. With the 5' RACE reads reprocessed, TCRdb shows one record per CDR3 protein and no DNA. The sample spans 150,000 to 180,000 distinct CDR3 sequences; the ten largest clones claim 0.45% to 0.6%. Sequencing was performed on naive CXCR3+ CD8+ T cells from blood. The receptor set was obtained from a human donor in good health. Some clones in this sample may be carry-over from other donors' samples. The CDR3 runs from the conserved cysteine through the conserved F or W.

V gene: TRBV12-3/TRBV12-4; J gene: TRBJ1-2; CDR3 protein: CASSLDRDGYTF
V gene: TRBV7-9; J gene: TRBJ1-3; CDR3 protein: CASSEGSSGNTIYF
V gene: TRBV29-1; J gene: TRBJ2-3; CDR3 protein: CSVEGEVRSTDTQYF
V gene: TRBV28; J gene: TRBJ2-5; CDR3 protein: CASSFPPGLAEETQYF
V gene: TRBV12-3/TRBV12-4; J gene: TRBJ1-1; CDR3 protein: CASSLGHTEAFF
V gene: TRBV7-6; J gene: TRBJ2-2; CDR3 protein: CASSYPAQGYLGELFF
V gene: TRBV21-1; J gene: TRBJ1-1; CDR3 protein: CARPVGRRQAGMNTEAFF
V gene: TRBV5-1; J gene: TRBJ2-2; CDR3 protein: CASRPGDSPNTGELFF
V gene: TRBV4-1; J gene: TRBJ1-1; CDR3 protein: CASSQVGWNTEAFF
V gene: TRBV7-6; J gene: TRBJ2-2; CDR3 protein: CASSLESGWNTGELFF
V gene: TRBV6-5; J gene: TRBJ2-1; CDR3 protein: CASSYDRYNEQFF
V gene: TRBV7-9; J gene: TRBJ2-5; CDR3 protein: CASSLSSLEWGFQGTQYF
V gene: TRBV2; J gene: TRBJ2-5; CDR3 protein: CASSLTSGGAIPETQYF
V gene: TRBV4-1; J gene: TRBJ1-4; CDR3 protein: CASSPVVPDEKLFF
V gene: TRBV7-9; J gene: TRBJ2-7; CDR3 protein: CASSLSGYPSYEQYF
V gene: TRBV12-3/TRBV12-4; J gene: TRBJ2-1; CDR3 protein: CASRTGGTSGRRSYNEQFF
V gene: TRBV29-1; J gene: TRBJ1-1; CDR3 protein: CSVAGTAVGTEAFF
V gene: TRBV12-3/TRBV12-4; J gene: TRBJ2-1; CDR3 protein: CASSLPRTSGYNEQFF
V gene: TRBV21-1; J gene: TRBJ2-7; CDR3 protein: CASSRLAGASSYEQYF
V gene: TRBV28; J gene: TRBJ2-3; CDR3 protein: CASSPEVGGTDTQYF
V gene: TRBV28; J gene: TRBJ2-1; CDR3 protein: CASSLFGGASYNEQFF
V gene: TRBV9; J gene: TRBJ1-1; CDR3 protein: CASSVAWQVNTEAFF
V gene: TRBV7-8; J gene: TRBJ2-4; CDR3 protein: CASSLGHRAKNIQYF
V gene: TRBV4-1; J gene: TRBJ2-2; CDR3 protein: CASSQDSRLYTGELFF
V gene: TRBV7-6; J gene: TRBJ2-3; CDR3 protein: CASSLVGGLAGFTDTQYF
V gene: TRBV18; J gene: TRBJ2-1; CDR3 protein: CASSLGGRNEQFF